This entry lists 12 T cell receptor beta chains sequenced from one sample in a study of blood T cell repertoires in COVID-19. Assay used: immunoSEQ multiplex PCR; TCRdb lists only in-frame clones, some missing. The repertoire consists of 26,000 or so clones, with under 80% occurring once and the leading ten covering over 30%. The sequenced material came from peripheral blood. The receptor set was obtained from a man between 70 and 80 years old with acute or convalescent COVID-19.

V gene TRBV28 combines with J gene TRBJ2-7, with a tentative D call TRBD2 (5 bases). This CDR3 has 15 residues. Between the trimmed V and J ends, which lost 2 bases and 7 bases, there was a span of 18 bases. Looked up from germline, CDR1 is MDHEN and CDR2 is SYDVKM. CDR3 sequence (DNA): TGTGCCAGCAGTTTAAGTCGGGGTCTCGTGGGTGAGCAGTACTTC. Protein sequence: CASSLSRGLVGEQYF.

The chain carries TRBV6-5 and TRBJ1-5; TRBD1 agrees at 8 bases. Germline CDR1 and CDR2: MNHEY and SVGAGI. The CDR3 runs to 16 residues. The V gene end was trimmed by 4 bases and the J gene end by 3 bases; junction bases not matched to a gene: 8. The CDR3 DNA reads as TGTGCCAGCAGTTCCGCAGGACAGGGCAACAATCAGCCCCAGCATTTT. Translated: CASSSAGQGNNQPQHF.

The CDR3 DNA reads TGTGCCAGCAGCTCAGAATTAACTGGAAACACCATATATTTT. The encoded protein is CASSSELTGNTIYF. The gene calls are TRBV7-8 and TRBJ1-3; D is unresolved. Trimming took off 4 bases at V and 2 bases at J, with 9 bases between the two ends. In germline, CDR1 is SGHVS, CDR2 FQNEAQ. The CDR3 sequence is 14 residues long. Full variable domain (missing parts from reference TRBV7-8 and TRBJ1-3): GAGVSQSPRYKVAKRGQDVALRCDPISGHVSLFWYQQALGQGPEFLTYFQNEAQLDKSGLPSDRFFAERPEGSVSTLKIQRTQQEDSAVYLCASSSELTGNTIYFGEGSWLTVV.

CDR3 protein: CASRPDGVSYGYTF. CDR3 DNA sequence: TGTGCCAGCAGGCCGGACGGGGTCAGCTATGGCTACACCTTC. The chain links TRBV27 to TRBJ1-2; no clear D. The CDR3 extends over 14 amino acids. Germline V gene sequence: CDR1 MNHEY, CDR2 SMNVEV (reference sequence). Trimming removed 6 bases from V and 4 bases from J, with 15 bases in between.

The CDR3 DNA reads as TGTGCCACCAGCAGAAAGACAGACATGAACACTGAAGCTTTCTTT. Protein: CATSRKTDMNTEAFF. The V gene is TRBV15, the J gene TRBJ1-1; TRBD1 might be the D (5 bases). Trimming removed 2 bases from V and 0 bases from J, with 10 bases in between. Germline values: CDR1 LNHNV, CDR2 YYDKDF (reference sequence). CDR3 length equals 15 residues.

The chain employs TRBV28 and TRBJ2-3; perhaps TRBD1 as D (6 bases). The germline V and J ends were trimmed by 10 bases and 7 bases, with 21 bases remaining between them. The CDR3 is 14 amino acids. Germline values: CDR1 MDHEN, CDR2 SYDVKM. The CDR3 here is CATIGTPRLNTQYF. The CDR3, as DNA: TGTGCCACAATCGGGACACCTAGACTAAATACGCAGTATTTT.

The V call is TRBV7-6, the J call TRBJ1-6; unclear D gene. The length of the CDR3 is 16 residues. CDR1 is SGHVS and CDR2 is FNYEAQ in the germline V gene. Trimming stripped 1 base from V and 8 bases from J, with 15 bases between. The CDR3 DNA follows: TGTGCCAGCAGCTTAGATGGCAGTAGGCGGGATTCACCCCTCCACTTT. Encoded protein: CASSLDGSRRDSPLHF.

The rearrangement joins TRBV27 to TRBJ1-6; D uncertain. CDR3 length: 12 amino acids. Germline assignment: CDR1 MNHEY and CDR2 SMNVEV (reference sequence). V lost 2 bases and J 7 bases, leaving 3 bases between the germline ends. The CDR3 DNA is TGTGCCAGCAGTTTACGGAATTCACCCCTCCACTTT. Amino acids: CASSLRNSPLHF.

The chain joins TRBV18 to TRBJ2-5; possible D gene TRBD1, 5 bases. The CDR3 runs 15 residues. CDR1 and CDR2 from the germline V gene are KGHSH and LQKENI. V was shortened by 4 bases and J by 2 bases, with 14 bases between the two germline ends. The CDR3 DNA is TGTGCCAGCTCACTGGCAGGGTTGAAACAAGAGACCCAGTACTTC. This codes for CASSLAGLKQETQYF.

This clone was observed a handful of times. The rearrangement uses TRBV6-2 or TRBV6-3 and TRBJ2-1; 8 positions agree with TRBD1. From germline, CDR1 is MNHEY and CDR2 SVGEGT. The CDR3 covers 20 residues. The junction had 15 bases not matched to a gene; V was cut back by 2 bases and J by 0 bases. The CDR3 loop is CASSYQAQGALIISYNEQFF. The CDR3 DNA follows: TGTGCCAGCAGTTACCAAGCTCAGGGGGCACTTATAATCTCCTACAATGAGCAGTTCTTC.

The chain links TRBV7-2 to TRBJ1-2; a weak D match, TRBD1 (6 bases). From germline, CDR1 is SGHTA and CDR2 FQGNSA. Trimming removed 5 bases from V and 4 bases from J, with 17 bases in between. This CDR3 spans 15 amino acids. The CDR3, as DNA: TGTGCCAGCAGCGGGGGGGGCGAAAGGACCTATGGCTACACCTTC. It translates to CASSGGGERTYGYTF. Using reference TRBV7-2 and TRBJ1-2 for the parts outside the CDR3, the full variable domain is GAGVSQSPSNKVTEKGKDVELRCDPISGHTALYWYRQSLGQGLEFLIYFQGNSAPDKSGLPSDRFSAERTGGSVSTLTIQRTQQEDSAVYLCASSGGGERTYGYTFGSGTRLTVV.

The rearrangement links TRBV18 to TRBJ1-1; D may be TRBD1 (5 bases). V shed 4 bases and J shed 4 bases, with 13 bases lying between them. CDR1 is KGHSH and CDR2 is LQKENI in the germline V gene. The CDR3 consists of 14 residues. DNA for the CDR3: TGTGCCAGCTCACTGGCGGGGGAGGGCACTGAAGCTTTCTTT. Protein: CASSLAGEGTEAFF.